These 26 T cell receptor beta chains were all obtained from the same sample, sequenced in a study of metastatic and nonmetastatic thyroid tumors. Using MiXCR, TCRdb reanalyzed the PCR reads. The profile covers about 24,000 clones, with under 30% appearing a single time and 65% to 75% taken by the ten largest. None of the patients had undergone any treatment ahead of thyroid surgery. Material: blood. These receptors all come from a male donor with papillary thyroid cancer or a benign thyroid nodule (not recorded which). Some clones in this sample may be carry-over from other donors' samples.

This clone was observed at least ten times. This chain joins TRBV20-1 and TRBJ1-6; the match to TRBD1 covers 9 bases. The germline V gene has CDR1 DFQATT and CDR2 SNEGSKA (reference sequence). This CDR3 has 17 amino acids. V dropped 0 bases and J dropped 3; count of bases not matched to a gene: 6. The CDR3 DNA is TGCAGTGCTAGAGACAAACAGGGGGCCAACTATAATTCACCCCTCCACTTT. This encodes CSARDKQGANYNSPLHF.

This clone was detected many times. This sequence joins TRBV7-9 and TRBJ1-2; D is unclear. Germline V CDR1 and CDR2: SEHNR, FQNEAQ (reference sequence). V was clipped by 3 bases and J by 4 bases, with 9 bases between them. The CDR3 is made up of 13 amino acids. CDR3 DNA: TGTGCCAGCAGCTTCTCATCAATCTATGGCTACACCTTC. Translating it yields CASSFSSIYGYTF.

This clone was recorded once. This chain links TRBV30 with TRBJ2-7; perhaps TRBD1 as D (6 bases). V was clipped by 0 bases and J by 3 bases, with 15 bases between them. Germline assignment: CDR1 GTSNPN and CDR2 SVGIG (reference sequence). The length of the CDR3 is 15 residues. The CDR3 protein is CAWSVLQDSYYEQYF. The CDR3 nucleotides read TGTGCCTGGAGTGTACTCCAGGACAGTTACTACGAGCAGTACTTC.

This clone has at least ten counts. The chain has TRBV20-1 and TRBJ2-7, with D possibly being TRBD1 or TRBD2 (5 bases each). V lost 1 base and J 7 bases, leaving 14 bases between the germline ends. Per germline, CDR1 DFQATT and CDR2 SNEGSKA (reference sequence). The CDR3 length is 13 residues. DNA of the CDR3: TGCAGTGCTAGAGGGGACCCCGCCTCTGAGCAGTACTTC. Its translation is CSARGDPASEQYF.

Concerning this clone itself: A much larger clone lies one base from this, so it may be a read error. The rearrangement joins TRBV29-1 to TRBJ1-1; TRBD1 is a possible D gene (6 bases). Germline CDR1 and CDR2: SQVTM and ANQGSEA. The CDR3 has 13 amino acids. The CDR3 loop is CSVEEQGVTEAFF. In DNA, the CDR3 is TGCAGTGTTGAGGAACAGGGAGTCACTGAAGCTTTCTTT.

The chain recombines TRBV7-8 with TRBJ2-6; D uncertain. Germline values: CDR1 SGHVS, CDR2 FQNEAQ. Trimming cost V 5 bases and J 0 bases, with 17 bases left between them. The length of the CDR3 is 18 residues. The CDR3 loop reads CASSPFGQALSGANVLTF. As DNA, the CDR3 is TGTGCCAGCAGCCCTTTCGGGCAGGCTCTCTCTGGGGCCAACGTCCTGACTTTC.

The J gene is TRBJ2-1, the V gene TRBV20-1; tentative D call: TRBD2 (6 bases). Germline CDR1 DFQATT, CDR2 SNEGSKA (reference sequence). Deletions cut 3 bases from V and 4 bases from J, with 16 bases between. The CDR3 is 15 residues long. CDR3 amino acids: CSASRGLEGYNEQFF. The CDR3, as DNA: TGCAGTGCTAGTCGAGGTTTGGAGGGATACAATGAGCAGTTCTTC.

The J gene is TRBJ1-5, the V gene TRBV30; perhaps TRBD1 as D (5 bases). The germline CDR1 and CDR2 sequences are GTSNPN and SVGIG (reference sequence). The germline V and J ends were trimmed by 0 bases and 4 bases, with 10 bases remaining between them. The CDR3 loop spans 14 amino acids. CDR3 DNA: TGTGCCTGGAGTGTACGGGGGGGAAATCAGCCCCAGCATTTT. It encodes CAWSVRGGNQPQHF.

The chain has TRBV5-5 and TRBJ1-1; D is undetermined. Germline-derived CDR1 and CDR2 are SGHKS and YYEKEE (reference sequence). The germline V and J ends were trimmed by 1 base and 5 bases, with 15 bases remaining between them. There are 15 residues in the CDR3. CDR3 in DNA: TGTGCCAGCAGCTTGACTCTGCTGGGATCGACTGAAGCTTTCTTT. Residues: CASSLTLLGSTEAFF.

This CDR3 is CASSQIGAWETQYF. In nucleotides, the CDR3 is TGTGCCAGCAGCCAGATAGGAGCGTGGGAGACCCAGTACTTC. The V and J genes are TRBV14 and TRBJ2-5; no definite D call. CDR1 is SGHDN, CDR2 FVKESK, per germline. V was cut by 3 bases and J by 5 bases, with 13 bases left in between. The CDR3 spans 14 residues.

This clone showed up just a few times. The chain carries TRBV6-1 and TRBJ2-1; 7 bases fit TRBD2. The CDR3 contains 12 residues. The germline CDR1 and CDR2 sequences are MNHNS and SASEGT. V trimming: 8 bases; J trimming: 11 bases; junction bases outside the gene matches: 9. The CDR3 is CASRGLDLQQFF. The CDR3 DNA follows: TGTGCCAGCCGTGGACTAGACCTGCAGCAGTTCTTC.

This clone was seen repeatedly, ten times or more. The chain links TRBV30 to TRBJ1-2; no clear D gene. The CDR3 runs 15 residues. Trimming took 0 bases from V and 2 from J, leaving 13 bases between them. Germline lookup yields CDR1 GTSNPN and CDR2 SVGIG (reference sequence). CDR3 nucleotides: TGTGCCTGGAGTGTACAGAATGAAGGGAACTATGGCTACACCTTC. As protein: CAWSVQNEGNYGYTF.

The table lists this clone with a few counts. The gene calls are TRBV7-2 and TRBJ2-1; TRBD2 is a possible D gene (5 bases). Germline V gives CDR1 SGHTA, CDR2 FQGNSA. Between the trimmed V and J ends, which lost 5 bases and 8 bases, there was a span of 10 bases. This CDR3 contains 12 residues. The CDR3 reads CASSPDGDEQFF. The DNA of the CDR3 is TGTGCCAGCAGCCCCGACGGGGATGAGCAGTTCTTC.

With respect to this clone: A much larger clonotype is one base distant, so this may be a read error. The sample carries other DNA sequences with the same CDR3. This chain connects TRBV30 to TRBJ2-3; 7 bases align to TRBD1. Per the germline V gene, CDR1 is GTSNPN and CDR2 is SVGIG (reference sequence). The CDR3 loop spans 16 amino acids. CDR3 loop: CAWSAGTVLRTDTQYF. The CDR3 coding sequence is TGTGCCTGGAGTGCCGGGACAGTACTCCGCACGGATACGCAGTATTTT.

This clone has a count of ten or more. The rearrangement uses TRBV20-1 and TRBJ1-1, with a tentative D call TRBD1 (5 bases). With 0 bases removed from V and 5 bases from J, the gap between germline ends came to 13 bases. Germline V gives CDR1 DFQATT, CDR2 SNEGSKA (reference sequence). This CDR3 region has 14 residues. The CDR3 protein is CSARDGTGGTEAFF. CDR3 nucleotide sequence: TGCAGTGCTAGAGACGGGACGGGCGGTACTGAAGCTTTCTTT.

This clone was counted at least ten times. V gene TRBV20-1 combines with J gene TRBJ2-1; the match to TRBD2 covers 7 bases. The CDR3 spans 14 residues. Germline CDR1 DFQATT, CDR2 SNEGSKA (reference sequence). V shed 0 bases and J 7 bases; nucleotides not matched to a gene: 6. CDR3 sequence reads: CSAREGRGENEQFF. CDR3 DNA sequence: TGCAGTGCTAGAGAGGGGAGGGGTGAAAATGAGCAGTTCTTC.

This clone was picked up many times. The genes are TRBV28 and TRBJ2-2; tentative D call: TRBD2 (6 bases). The CDR3 sequence is 15 residues long. Germline CDR1 reads MDHEN; CDR2 reads SYDVKM. The V end was cut by 3 bases, the J end by 1 base, with 9 bases between. This CDR3 is CASSFAGMNTGELFF. The CDR3 nucleotides are TGTGCCAGCAGTTTTGCGGGGATGAACACCGGGGAGCTGTTTTTT.

As to this clone: The junction and the germline gene differ at one end; a read error may be behind it. The genes are TRBV19 and TRBJ1-5, with D possibly being TRBD1 (6 bases). From germline, CDR1 is LNHDA and CDR2 SQIVND (reference sequence). CDR3 length: 15 residues. CDR3: CSSSWGQGGNQPQHF. The CDR3 nucleotides are TGTTCCAGTAGTTGGGGGCAGGGCGGCAATCAGCCCCAGCATTTT.

This clone was counted only a few times. The gene calls are TRBV2 and TRBJ1-1; no clear D gene. This CDR3 comprises 10 residues. Germline loops: CDR1 SNHLY, CDR2 FYNNEI. V was clipped by 6 bases and J by 8 bases, with 7 bases between them. The CDR3 nucleotides are TGTGCCAGCAGGGCTAAAGAAGCTTTCTTT. Its protein is CASRAKEAFF.

This clone was counted only a few times. As DNA, the CDR3 is TGTGCCAGCAGTTACTACGTCTCTGGAAACACCATATATTTT. It encodes CASSYYVSGNTIYF. The V call is TRBV6-2 or TRBV6-3, the J call TRBJ1-3; D is undetermined. The CDR3 is 14 amino acids. Germline V gene data show CDR1 as MNHEY and CDR2 as SVGEGT. The ends were cut back, 1 base at V and 0 bases at J, with 4 bases in the middle.

At least ten counts were recorded for this clone. The chain is built from TRBV5-1 and TRBJ1-1, with a possible D match to TRBD1 (5 bases). The CDR3 length is 14 residues. Germline V gene sequence: CDR1 SGHRS, CDR2 YFSETQ. The ends were cut back, 4 bases at V and 0 bases at J, with 10 bases in the middle. CDR3 in amino acids: CASSVTTVNTEAFF. The CDR3 DNA reads TGCGCCAGCAGCGTGACGACAGTGAACACTGAAGCTTTCTTT.

This clone was recorded at least ten times. The DNA of the CDR3 is TGCGCCAGCAGCTTTAGACAGGGTCGGGAGACCCAGTACTTC. It encodes CASSFRQGRETQYF. The chain combines TRBV5-1 with TRBJ2-5; TRBD1 aligns across 7 bases. CDR3 length: 14 amino acids. Trimming at V came to 2 bases and at J to 5 bases, leaving 6 bases not matched to a gene. Looked up from germline, CDR1 is SGHRS and CDR2 is YFSETQ.

A word on this clone: At the DNA level, this CDR3 is encoded by other sequences in the same sample as well. This sequence joins TRBV24-1 and TRBJ2-5; 8 bases match TRBD2. Unmatched junction bases numbered 11, after V lost 2 bases and J lost 1 base. CDR1 KGHDR and CDR2 SFDVKD come from the germline V gene. The CDR3 consists of 18 residues. DNA for the CDR3: TGTGCCACCAGTGATTCAGGGACAAGCGGGAGCCTCCAAGAGACCCAGTACTTC. This gives the protein CATSDSGTSGSLQETQYF.

Many counts were recorded for this clone. The chain links TRBV12-3 or TRBV12-4 to TRBJ2-7; possibly TRBD1 or TRBD2 for D (8 bases each). This CDR3 region has 16 residues. V lost 6 bases and J 7 bases, leaving 25 bases between the germline ends. As DNA, the CDR3 is TGTGCCAGCAGCCCAGCGGGGGCAGGGGGCGGTTCTGAGCAGTACTTC. This gives the protein CASSPAGAGGGSEQYF.

This clone was observed at least ten times. This chain uses TRBV27 with TRBJ1-1; TRBD1 is a possible D gene (6 bases). Trimming pared 1 base from V and 2 bases from J, leaving 20 bases between. Germline V gene lookup returns CDR1 MNHEY and CDR2 SMNVEV (reference sequence). This CDR3 has 18 amino acids. The CDR3 protein is CASSLWSGVSSRNTEAFF. In DNA, the CDR3 is TGTGCCAGCAGTTTATGGTCAGGGGTTAGTTCCCGAAACACTGAAGCTTTCTTT.

The rearrangement uses TRBV2 and TRBJ1-5, with D possibly TRBD1 on 6 matching bases. The CDR3 covers 13 residues. Germline-derived CDR1 and CDR2 are SNHLY and FYNNEI. Trimming removed 6 bases at V and 7 bases at J, with 13 bases between. As DNA, the CDR3 is TGTGCCAGCAGCGCCAACAGGGCCCAGCCCCAGCATTTT. The encoded protein is CASSANRAQPQHF.